The TCR beta chain under discussion was sequenced for a study of cytomegalovirus exposure and HLA in healthy donors. Study information: An earlier analysis identified approximately 120 million unique TCR beta sequences in 150 million to 200 million T cells.

The CDR3 runs to 15 residues. Trimming removed 3 bases at V and 6 bases at J, with 16 bases between. Germline V gene lookup returns CDR1 SGHVS and CDR2 FQNEAQ. General observations from the study: As a later analysis showed, a missense DCLRE1C variant was linked to trimming of TCR beta V- and J-genes. Per published reports, the classifier diagnosed cytomegalovirus status with high specificity and sensitivity.

Note on this clone: Antigen: not known.

The PCR used 60 Vbeta and 13 Jbeta primers. Assay used: immunoSEQ multiplex PCR; TCRdb lists only in-frame clones, some missing. The table shows around 110,000 clones, with 75% occurring only once. This chain connects TRBV7-8 to TRBJ2-3; perhaps TRBD1 as D (8 bases). The sequenced sample was PBMCs. This receptor was identified in a male donor in good health and CMV-seropositive. The CDR3 region has the DNA TGTGCCAGCAGCTTGAAACAGGGGGGGATCGATACGCAGTATTTT. It specifies CASSLKQGGIDTQYF. Using reference TRBV7-8 and TRBJ2-3 for the parts outside the CDR3, the full variable domain is GAGVSQSPRYKVAKRGQDVALRCDPISGHVSLFWYQQALGQGPEFLTYFQNEAQLDKSGLPSDRFFAERPEGSVSTLKIQRTQQEDSAVYLCASSLKQGGIDTQYFGPGTRLTVL.